The text below deals with one TCR beta chain. Its antigen is as yet unknown. Germline-derived CDR1 and CDR2 are LGHNA and YNFKEQ. The CDR3 consists of 15 residues. Trimming removed 2 bases from V and 2 bases from J, with 12 bases in between. These data come from a study of a mutant IDH1 vaccine in newly diagnosed glioma. Study-wide background: The study started vaccination 4-6 weeks after radiotherapy alone, or with temozolomide cycles. Earlier treatment was radiotherapy, temozolomide, or both, with most getting both. Study-level points and caveats: The study observed vaccine-induced immune responses in 93.3% of patients.

Clones were sequenced by immunoSEQ multiplex PCR, and TCRdb holds only the in-frame ones, with some missing. Altogether 68,000 or so clones are present, less than 90% being singletons, with the ten largest covering approximately 12%. Time point meaning: week 35, safety follow-up. Doses consisted of 300 ug of mutant IDH1 20-mer peptide each, paired with topical imiquimod. The patients were given eight vaccinations, one each in weeks 1, 3, 5, 7, 11, 15, 19 and 23. The V and J genes are TRBV4-2 and TRBJ2-5; D perhaps matches TRBD2 (5 bases). This TCR came from a man between 18 and 35 years old with glioma. The specimen comprised PBMCs, sampled from a glioma patient whose treatment included an IDH1 peptide vaccine. The CDR3 nucleotides read TGTGCCAGCAGCCAACCCGGCGGACTTCAAGAGACCCAGTACTTC. Amino acid sequence: CASSQPGGLQETQYF.